The 8 T cell receptor beta chains below were found in one sample sequenced in a study of T cell responses to AZD1222 COVID-19 vaccine. Sequencing used immunoSEQ multiplex PCR; TCRdb keeps in-frame clones, though not all of them. This sample has some 150,000 clones, with around four fifths found just once. The sample consisted of peripheral blood, taken on day 0 of MenACWY control vaccination. The receptors here all came from an adult in good health.

The gene calls are TRBV28 and TRBJ2-1, with 10 bases that match TRBD2. J lost 4 bases, V lost 7 bases, and 4 bases had no gene match. The CDR3 consists of 14 residues. Germline-derived CDR1 and CDR2 are MDHEN and SYDVKM. The CDR3 sequence: CASKRGGKYNEQFF. The CDR3 region has the DNA TGTGCCAGCAAGCGGGGGGGCAAGTACAATGAGCAGTTCTTC.

V and J are TRBV5-6 and TRBJ1-3, with a tentative D call TRBD1 (5 bases). The CDR3 extends over 14 amino acids. CDR1 SGHDT and CDR2 YYEEEE come from the germline V gene. Trimming left V 0 bases short and J 3 bases short, with 7 bases between. CDR3 in amino acids: CASSLAGGGNTIYF. Here the CDR3 DNA reads TGTGCCAGCAGCTTGGCGGGGGGTGGAAACACCATATATTTT.

The chain recombines TRBV5-1 with TRBJ1-2; 10 positions agree with TRBD1. The J segment lost 7 bases and the V segment lost 3 bases, leaving 9 bases of the junction unmatched. The CDR3 spans 15 residues. Germline CDR1 and CDR2: SGHRS and YFSETQ. The DNA of the CDR3 is TGCGCCAGCAGCTACAAAACCGGGACAGGGGCTGGCTACACCTTC. Translating it yields CASSYKTGTGAGYTF.

The V gene is TRBV11-1, the J gene TRBJ1-1; TRBD1 agrees at 7 bases. The germline V gene encodes CDR1 SGHAT and CDR2 FQDESV (reference sequence). The CDR3 totals 13 residues. V lost 5 bases, J lost 7 bases, and 7 bases stayed unmatched. CDR3 protein: CASSPRDSYEAFF. The CDR3 DNA sequence: TGTGCCAGCAGCCCCCGGGACAGCTATGAAGCTTTCTTT.

The genes are TRBV27 and TRBJ1-5; D is uncertain. Germline CDR1 and CDR2: MNHEY and SMNVEV (reference sequence). Trimming took 8 bases from V and 3 from J, leaving 11 bases between them. The CDR3 has 13 amino acids. CDR3 nucleotide sequence: TGTGCCAGCGGAAAGGATTTCAATCAGCCCCAGCATTTT. As protein: CASGKDFNQPQHF.

The chain joins TRBV28 to TRBJ2-1; 11 nucleotides agree with TRBD2. This CDR3 contains 15 residues. Germline CDR1 MDHEN, CDR2 SYDVKM. V lost 7 bases and J lost 5; bases outside the gene matches: 7. CDR3 sequence: CASTPSSGGNNEQFF. CDR3 bases: TGTGCCAGCACCCCCTCTAGCGGGGGGAACAATGAGCAGTTCTTC. Full variable domain (remainder filled in from reference TRBV28 and TRBJ2-1): DVKVTQSSRYLVKRTGEKVFLECVQDMDHENMFWYRQDPGLGLRLIYFSYDVKMKEKGDIPEGYSVSREKKERFSLILESASTNQTSMYLCASTPSSGGNNEQFFGPGTRLTVL.

Concerning this clone itself: A read error may be the cause here, since a much bigger clone is one base away. The rearrangement links TRBV4-2 to TRBJ2-3, with TRBD2 matching over 9 bases. Looked up from germline, CDR1 is LGHNA and CDR2 is YNFKEQ. The length of the CDR3 is 15 residues. Unmatched junction bases numbered 2, after V lost 0 bases and J lost 4 bases. The CDR3 DNA is TGTGCCAGCAGCCAAGATCGCGGGGGGGCAGATACGCAGTATTTT. As protein: CASSQDRGGADTQYF.

The rearrangement uses TRBV28 and TRBJ2-2, with a weak D call TRBD1 (6 bases). Germline V lookup: CDR1 MDHEN, CDR2 SYDVKM. The CDR3 length is 16 residues. V lost 2 bases to trimming and J lost 5 bases, with 15 bases between them. Written as DNA, the CDR3 is TGTGCCAGCAGTTTACCCTACCCTCAGGGGACCGGGGAGCTGTTTTTT. This codes for CASSLPYPQGTGELFF.